Listed here are 21 T cell receptor beta chains from one sample, sequenced in a study of identifying expanded T cells in peripheral blood. The table came from immunoSEQ multiplex PCR; TCRdb's copy has only in-frame clones and leaves some out. Here the sample spans some 90,000 clones, 88% being singletons. Sequenced input: blood. All receptors derive from a person aged 18-69 years in good health.

This sequence joins TRBV2 and TRBJ1-6; perhaps TRBD1 as D (5 bases). CDR3 length: 14 residues. The V end lost 4 bases, the J end lost 6 bases, and 10 bases lay between the germline ends. Germline loops: CDR1 SNHLY, CDR2 FYNNEI. Here the CDR3 DNA reads TGTGCCAGCAGTGCCGCGACAGCTAATTCACCCCTCCACTTT. Amino acid sequence: CASSAATANSPLHF.

This chain connects TRBV4-2 to TRBJ2-1; possibly TRBD1 for D (5 bases). CDR1 and CDR2 (germline): LGHNA, YNFKEQ. The CDR3 sequence is 15 residues long. The germline V and J ends were trimmed by 0 bases and 5 bases, with 11 bases remaining between them. This CDR3 is CASSQDLTVNNEQFF. CDR3 in DNA: TGTGCCAGCAGCCAAGATCTGACAGTCAACAATGAGCAGTTCTTC.

The V call is TRBV2, the J call TRBJ1-2; D remains ambiguous. Looked up from germline, CDR1 is SNHLY and CDR2 is FYNNEI. Deletions cut 4 bases from V and 1 base from J, with 22 bases between. The CDR3 runs 18 residues. In nucleotides, the CDR3 is TGTGCCAGCAGTGTTAGGTCAGCTCTCGTTCCCGATAACTATGGCTACACCTTC. This sequence encodes CASSVRSALVPDNYGYTF. The full variable domain, its missing parts supplied by reference TRBV2 and TRBJ1-2, is EPEVTQTPSHQVTQMGQEVILRCVPISNHLYFYWYRQILGQKVEFLVSFYNNEISEKSEIFDDQFSVERPDGSNFTLKIRSTKLEDSAMYFCASSVRSALVPDNYGYTFGSGTRLTVV.

V is TRBV7-2 and J is TRBJ1-1; 8 bases match TRBD1. This CDR3 contains 14 residues. V gave up 5 bases and J gave up 1 base; unmatched junction bases: 3. Germline V gene data show CDR1 as SGHTA and CDR2 as FQGNSA. CDR3: CASSLQGGNTEAFF. In DNA form, the CDR3 reads TGTGCCAGCAGCCTACAGGGGGGGAACACTGAAGCTTTCTTT.

The rearrangement links TRBV5-1 to TRBJ1-4; D is unclear. This CDR3 is 13 amino acids long. The germline V gene has CDR1 SGHRS and CDR2 YFSETQ. V was cut by 2 bases and J by 6 bases, with 8 bases left in between. The CDR3 DNA follows: TGCGCCAGCAGCTTCCGGACCTATGAAAAACTGTTTTTT. Residues: CASSFRTYEKLFF.

This clone showed up just once. The chain joins TRBV5-1 to TRBJ2-1, with 9 bases lining up with TRBD1. V lost 5 bases to trimming and J lost 7 bases; unmatched junction nucleotides: 10. CDR1 and CDR2 (germline): SGHRS, YFSETQ. The CDR3 covers 15 residues. The CDR3: CASRAGTGTLNEQFF. The CDR3 DNA follows: TGCGCCAGCAGGGCCGGGACAGGGACCTTGAATGAGCAGTTCTTC.

The chain is built from TRBV11-2 and TRBJ1-3; D remains unclear. This CDR3 is 17 amino acids long. Trimming removed 5 bases at V and 0 bases at J, with 17 bases between. CDR1 SGHAT and CDR2 FQNNGV come from the germline V gene. The chain's CDR3 is CASSRIWTVSSGNTIYF. The CDR3 region has the DNA TGTGCCAGCAGCCGCATTTGGACTGTAAGCTCTGGAAACACCATATATTTT. The complete variable domain, with remaining parts taken from reference TRBV11-2 and TRBJ1-3, reads EAGVAQSPRYKIIEKRQSVAFWCNPISGHATLYWYQQILGQGPKLLIQFQNNGVVDDSQLPKDRFSAERLKGVDSTLKIQPAKLEDSAVYLCASSRIWTVSSGNTIYFGEGSWLTVV.

The chain is built from TRBV28 and TRBJ2-7; D gene ambiguous. The CDR3 sequence is 16 residues long. V lost 4 bases, J lost 1 base, and 17 bases lay in between. Germline V CDR1 and CDR2: MDHEN, SYDVKM. CDR3 region: CASSSPFSADSYEQYF. DNA for the CDR3: TGTGCCAGCAGTTCTCCCTTTTCCGCCGATTCCTACGAGCAGTACTTC.

The chain carries TRBV29-1 and TRBJ1-2; 10 positions match TRBD1. Trimming cost V 4 bases and J 7 bases; bases outside gene matches: 3. The CDR3 is made up of 12 amino acids. CDR1 and CDR2 (germline): SQVTM, ANQGSEA. CDR3 sequence reads: CSVGGQGFGYTF. The DNA of the CDR3 is TGCAGCGTTGGGGGACAGGGGTTTGGCTACACCTTC.

The V gene is TRBV11-2, the J gene TRBJ2-5; possible D gene TRBD2, 6 bases. Between the trimmed V and J ends, which lost 4 bases and 5 bases, there was a span of 20 bases. The germline gives CDR1 SGHAT, CDR2 FQNNGV. The CDR3 length is 16 residues. DNA for the CDR3: TGTGCCAGCAGCTCAGACCGGGAACTAGCATCCGAGACCCAGTACTTC. Its translation: CASSSDRELASETQYF.

J is TRBJ2-2 and V is TRBV9; TRBD2 is a possible D gene (6 bases). Trimming shortened V by 8 bases and J by 4 bases, and 9 bases separated the two germline ends. The CDR3 is 12 residues long. Germline CDR1 reads SGDLS; CDR2 reads YYNGEE. Here the CDR3 DNA reads TGTGCCAGTGGGAGGCTCACCGGGGAGCTGTTTTTT. Its translation: CASGRLTGELFF. The full variable domain, rest sourced from reference TRBV9 and TRBJ2-2, is DSGVTQTPKHLITATGQRVTLRCSPRSGDLSVYWYQQSLDQGLQFLIQYYNGEERAKGNILERFSAQQFPDLHSELNLSSLELGDSALYFCASGRLTGELFFGEGSRLTVL.

The table lists this clone with a few counts. The chain employs TRBV2 and TRBJ2-7; D unresolved. Germline V CDR1 and CDR2: SNHLY, FYNNEI. This CDR3 has 12 amino acids. V dropped 2 bases and J dropped 0 bases, with 2 bases sitting between them. The CDR3 nucleotides read TGTGCCAGCAGTGAAAGCTCCTACGAGCAGTACTTC. Translation: CASSESSYEQYF.

This chain joins TRBV7-9 and TRBJ2-7, with D unresolved. This CDR3 has 13 amino acids. The V and J ends lost 5 bases and 0 bases respectively, with 8 bases between them. Germline CDR1 and CDR2: SEHNR and FQNEAQ (reference sequence). The CDR3 sequence is CASSLQTSYEQYF. As DNA, the CDR3 is TGTGCCAGCAGCCTCCAGACCTCCTACGAGCAGTACTTC.

This clone was counted a few times. Here the CDR3 DNA reads TGTGCCAGCAGTGTCAGGGGGCGGAGGGGCTACACCTTC. Amino acids: CASSVRGRRGYTF. The chain combines TRBV27 with TRBJ1-2, with TRBD1 matching over 8 bases. This CDR3 is 13 amino acids long. The V segment lost 5 bases and the J segment 8 bases; nucleotides outside the gene matches: 7. Germline values: CDR1 MNHEY, CDR2 SMNVEV (reference sequence).

This chain joins TRBV7-9 and TRBJ2-7; 8 nucleotides match TRBD1. CDR1 is SEHNR and CDR2 is FQNEAQ in the germline V gene (reference sequence). V lost 5 bases to trimming and J lost 6 bases; unmatched junction nucleotides: 12. The length of the CDR3 is 15 residues. The CDR3 loop is CASSPGQGVRFEQYF. CDR3 coding DNA: TGTGCCAGCAGCCCCGGACAGGGAGTTAGGTTCGAGCAGTACTTC.

This chain connects TRBV5-1 to TRBJ2-5; 14 bases fit TRBD2. CDR3 length: 16 amino acids. The germline gives CDR1 SGHRS, CDR2 YFSETQ. The J segment lost 5 bases and the V segment lost 0 bases, leaving 3 bases of the junction unmatched. Here the CDR3 DNA reads TGCGCCAGCAGCTTGGCTGGGACTAGCGGGGGCGAGACCCAGTACTTC. Protein: CASSLAGTSGGETQYF.

The V and J genes are TRBV11-2 and TRBJ2-6; D not certain. Germline assignment: CDR1 SGHAT and CDR2 FQNNGV. The CDR3 runs to 17 residues. Trimming removed 1 base from V and 0 bases from J, with 10 bases in between. DNA for the CDR3: TGTGCCAGCAGCTTAGCGACCGCCACCTCTGGGGCCAACGTCCTGACTTTC. The encoded protein is CASSLATATSGANVLTF.

The rearrangement uses TRBV5-1 and TRBJ2-1, with D unclear. CDR1 is SGHRS, CDR2 YFSETQ, per germline. The germline V and J ends were trimmed by 2 bases and 3 bases, with 3 bases remaining between them. The CDR3 is 12 amino acids. CDR3 in amino acids: CASSFNYNEQFF. Here the CDR3 DNA reads TGCGCCAGCAGCTTTAACTACAATGAGCAGTTCTTC.

This clone was observed a few times. The CDR3 bases are TGTGCCAGCAGTGACTCCGGTTTTGGAGATACGCAGTATTTT. Its translation: CASSDSGFGDTQYF. The genes are TRBV6-4 and TRBJ2-3; no firm D call. The CDR3 length is 14 residues. The V gene's germline CDR1 is MRHNA and CDR2 SNTAGT. Trimming took off 0 bases at V and 5 bases at J, with 9 bases between the two ends.

This chain connects TRBV28 to TRBJ1-5, with D hard to call. The CDR3 has 13 amino acids. Germline V lookup: CDR1 MDHEN, CDR2 SYDVKM. V lost 6 bases and J 9 bases, leaving 15 bases between the germline ends. The CDR3 is CASSLAGPGPQHF. CDR3 in DNA: TGTGCCAGCAGCCTGGCCGGACCGGGGCCCCAGCATTTT.

The V gene is TRBV12-5, the J gene TRBJ1-1, with 8 bases identical to TRBD1. With 6 bases clipped from V and 5 bases from J, the junction kept 5 bases outside the gene matches. The CDR3 consists of 13 residues. Germline CDR1 is LGHNT and CDR2 is FRNRAP. The CDR3 DNA follows: TGTGCTAGTGGGATTACAGGGGGAACTGAAGCTTTCTTT. This gives the protein CASGITGGTEAFF.